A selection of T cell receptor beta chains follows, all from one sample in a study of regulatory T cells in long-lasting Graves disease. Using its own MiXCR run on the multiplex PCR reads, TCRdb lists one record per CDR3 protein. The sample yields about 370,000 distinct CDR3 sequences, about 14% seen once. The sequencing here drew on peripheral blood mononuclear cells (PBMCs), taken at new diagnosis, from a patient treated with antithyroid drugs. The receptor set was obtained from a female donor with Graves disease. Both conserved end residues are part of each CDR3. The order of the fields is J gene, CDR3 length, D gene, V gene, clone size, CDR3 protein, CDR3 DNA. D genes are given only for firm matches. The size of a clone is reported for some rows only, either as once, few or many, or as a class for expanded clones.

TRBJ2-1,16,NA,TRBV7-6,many,CASSLVDGVGGNEQFF,TGTGCCAGCAGCTTAGTCGACGGGGTTGGGGGCAATGAGCAGTTCTTC
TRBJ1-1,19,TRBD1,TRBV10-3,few,CAISVTTPGTGKVNTEAFF,TGTGCCATCAGTGTTACCACCCCCGGGACAGGGAAGGTGAACACTGAAGCTTTCTTT
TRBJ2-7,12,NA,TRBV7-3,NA,CANVTGSYEQYF,TGTGCCAACGTGACCGGATCCTACGAGCAGTACTTC
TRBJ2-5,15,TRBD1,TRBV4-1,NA,CASSQRDRVQETQYF,TGCGCCAGCAGCCAGAGAGACAGGGTTCAAGAGACCCAGTACTTC
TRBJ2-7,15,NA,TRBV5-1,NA,CASSLALGWEYEQYF,TGCGCCAGCAGCTTGGCCCTGGGCTGGGAATACGAGCAGTACTTC
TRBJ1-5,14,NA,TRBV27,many,CASSLGVSHQPQHF,TGTGCCAGCAGTTTAGGAGTCAGCCATCAGCCCCAGCATTTT
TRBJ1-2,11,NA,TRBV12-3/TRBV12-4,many,CASSSGYGYTF,TGTGCCAGCAGTTCCGGCTATGGCTACACCTTC
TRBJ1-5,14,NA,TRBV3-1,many,CASSPLGEGQPQHF,TGTGCCAGCAGCCCCCTTGGGGAAGGTCAGCCCCAGCATTTT
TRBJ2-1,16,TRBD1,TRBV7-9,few,CASSLVRTGDYNEQFF,TGTGCCAGCAGCTTAGTAAGGACAGGCGACTACAATGAGCAGTTCTTC
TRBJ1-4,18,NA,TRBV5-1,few,CASRGSMASTINNEKLFF,TGCGCCAGCAGAGGATCGATGGCCTCCACTATTAATAATGAAAAACTGTTTTTT
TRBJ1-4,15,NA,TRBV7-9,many,CASSPNRAANEKLFF,TGTGCCAGCAGCCCCAACAGGGCAGCTAATGAAAAACTGTTTTTT
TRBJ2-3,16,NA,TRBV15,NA,CATSRDGRPKTDTQYF,TGTGCCACCAGCAGAGATGGGCGCCCTAAGACAGATACGCAGTATTTT
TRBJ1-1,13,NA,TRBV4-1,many,CASKQTGNTEAFF,TGCGCCAGTAAACAGACCGGCAACACTGAAGCTTTCTTT
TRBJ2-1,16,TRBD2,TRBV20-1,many,CSAISGTSGTNNEQFF,TGCAGTGCTATCTCCGGGACTAGCGGGACCAACAATGAGCAGTTCTTC
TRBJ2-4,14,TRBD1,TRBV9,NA,CASSASQGADIQYF,TGTGCCAGCAGCGCCTCACAGGGGGCGGACATTCAGTACTTC
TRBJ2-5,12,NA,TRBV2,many,CASSSVGETQYF,TGTGCCAGCAGCTCCGTTGGAGAGACCCAGTACTTC
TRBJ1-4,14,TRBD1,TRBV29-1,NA,CSGSTGQGGEKLFF,TGCAGCGGTTCCACGGGACAGGGCGGTGAAAAACTGTTTTTT
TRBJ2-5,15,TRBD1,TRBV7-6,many,CASSRGTGSQETQYF,TGTGCCAGCAGCCGGGGGACAGGGAGCCAAGAGACCCAGTACTTC
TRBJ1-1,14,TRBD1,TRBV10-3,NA,CAIRPGTGGTEAFF,TGTGCCATCAGACCCGGGACAGGGGGCACTGAAGCTTTCTTT
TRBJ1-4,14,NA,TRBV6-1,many,CASSVGTSNEKLFF,TGTGCCAGCAGTGTCGGGACTTCTAATGAAAAACTGTTTTTT
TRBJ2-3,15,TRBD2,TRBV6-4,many,CASTPVAGGRDTQYF,TGTGCCAGCACCCCTGTAGCGGGGGGGCGGGATACGCAGTATTTT
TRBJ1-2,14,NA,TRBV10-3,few,CAISGQDSNYGYTF,TGTGCCATCAGTGGACAGGACTCTAACTATGGCTACACCTTC
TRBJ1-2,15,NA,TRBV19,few,CASSIEARISSGYTF,TGTGCCAGTAGTATAGAGGCACGGATTTCGAGTGGCTACACCTTC
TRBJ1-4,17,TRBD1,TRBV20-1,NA,CSARKTGTDATNGKLFF,TGCAGTGCTAGGAAAACCGGGACAGATGCAACTAATGGAAAACTGTTTTTT
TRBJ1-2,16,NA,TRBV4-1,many,CASSQDLRRANYGYTF,TGTGCCAGCAGCCAAGATCTTAGGAGGGCGAACTATGGCTACACCTTC
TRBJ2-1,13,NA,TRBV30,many,CAWDGTLGDEQFF,TGTGCCTGGGATGGGACTCTGGGGGATGAGCAGTTCTTC
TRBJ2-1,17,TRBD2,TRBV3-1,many,CASSRGTSGGGGNEQFF,TGTGCCAGCAGCCGAGGGACTAGCGGGGGAGGAGGGAATGAGCAGTTCTTC
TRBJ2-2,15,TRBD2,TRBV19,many,CASSLVSGRHGELFF,TGTGCCAGTAGTCTTGTTAGCGGGAGGCACGGGGAGCTGTTTTTT
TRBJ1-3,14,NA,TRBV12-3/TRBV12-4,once,CASTLPEARNTIYF,TGTGCCAGCACCCTTCCGGAGGCTCGAAACACCATATATTTT